This TCR beta chain was obtained from a study of blood T cell repertoires in COVID-19. Study information: Both acute and convalescent COVID-19 samples were obtained from the United States, Italy and Spain.

V lost 4 bases and J lost 10, with 20 bases in between. The CDR3 is made up of 14 amino acids. Germline CDR1 reads SGHRS; CDR2 reads YFSETQ. Per the original data handling: Amplification of reference gene primers was used by the study to estimate nucleated cell counts. Assay used: immunoSEQ multiplex PCR; TCRdb lists only in-frame clones, some missing. The DNA gave D and trimming, while V, J and clone size come from that table. Among roughly 53,000 clones listed, 86% were seen once. The rearrangement uses TRBV5-1 and TRBJ1-1; no definite D call. Specimen: peripheral blood. The receptor's source is an elderly man with acute or convalescent COVID-19. The CDR3: CASSPELNPEVAFF. The CDR3 DNA is TGCGCCAGCAGCCCAGAACTAAACCCGGAGGTAGCTTTCTTT.